These 3 T cell receptor beta chains came from one sample sequenced in a study of early T cells in non-severe SARS-CoV-2 infection. TCRdb reprocessed the 5' RACE reads via MiXCR and lists one record per CDR3 protein. The sample holds 35,000 to 40,000 distinct CDR3 sequences; 5% to 6.5% are singletons and the top ten take around 7.6%. Specimen: whole blood. The receptors stem from an adult who was a healthcare worker with PCR-confirmed SARS-CoV-2 infection or an uninfected control (not recorded which).

The V gene is TRBV20-1, the J gene TRBJ1-2; D uncertain. V dropped 3 bases and J dropped 7 bases, with 6 bases sitting between them. Germline V gene sequence: CDR1 DFQATT, CDR2 SNEGSKA (reference sequence). The CDR3 contains 10 residues. The CDR3 sequence is CSASASGYTF. The CDR3 DNA follows: TGCAGTGCTAGTGCCAGTGGCTACACCTTC.

This clonotype occurred many times. This chain uses TRBV6-5 with TRBJ2-1; no firm D call. V lost 5 bases and J lost 5, with 19 bases in between. CDR3 length equals 16 residues. Germline V CDR1 and CDR2: MNHEY, SVGAGI. This CDR3 is CASSRDWAAAHNEQFF. As DNA, the CDR3 is TGTGCCAGCAGTCGTGACTGGGCGGCGGCCCACAATGAGCAGTTCTTC.

The sample holds many counts of this clonotype. The chain joins TRBV4-3 to TRBJ1-4, with D possibly matching TRBD1 (5 bases). CDR1 LGHNA and CDR2 YSLEER come from the germline V gene. Trimming stripped 4 bases from V and 0 bases from J, with 18 bases between. CDR3 size: 18 residues. CDR3 protein: CASSPARGGTATNEKLFF. CDR3 nucleotide sequence: TGCGCCAGCAGCCCAGCCAGAGGAGGGACCGCAACTAATGAAAAACTGTTTTTT.